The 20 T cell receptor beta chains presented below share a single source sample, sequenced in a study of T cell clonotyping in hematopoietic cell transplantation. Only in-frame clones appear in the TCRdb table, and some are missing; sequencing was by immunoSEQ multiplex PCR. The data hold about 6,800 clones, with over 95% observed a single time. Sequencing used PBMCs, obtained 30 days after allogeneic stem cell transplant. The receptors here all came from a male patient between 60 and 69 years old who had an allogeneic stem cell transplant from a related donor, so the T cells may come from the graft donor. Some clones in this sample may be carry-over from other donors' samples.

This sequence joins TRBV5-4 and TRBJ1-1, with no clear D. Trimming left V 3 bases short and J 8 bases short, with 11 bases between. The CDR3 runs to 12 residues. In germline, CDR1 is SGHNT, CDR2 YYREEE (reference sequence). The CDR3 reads CASSSSSLEAFF. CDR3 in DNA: TGTGCCAGCAGCTCCTCTAGTCTGGAAGCTTTCTTT.

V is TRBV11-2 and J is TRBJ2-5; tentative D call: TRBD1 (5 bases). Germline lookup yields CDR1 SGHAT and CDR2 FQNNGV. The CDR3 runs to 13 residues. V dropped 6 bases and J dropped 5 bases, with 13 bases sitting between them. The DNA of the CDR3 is TGTGCCAGCAGAAGGGGCGGAGTGGAGACCCAGTACTTC. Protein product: CASRRGGVETQYF. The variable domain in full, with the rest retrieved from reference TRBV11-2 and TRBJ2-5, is EAGVAQSPRYKIIEKRQSVAFWCNPISGHATLYWYQQILGQGPKLLIQFQNNGVVDDSQLPKDRFSAERLKGVDSTLKIQPAKLEDSAVYLCASRRGGVETQYFGPGTRLLVL.

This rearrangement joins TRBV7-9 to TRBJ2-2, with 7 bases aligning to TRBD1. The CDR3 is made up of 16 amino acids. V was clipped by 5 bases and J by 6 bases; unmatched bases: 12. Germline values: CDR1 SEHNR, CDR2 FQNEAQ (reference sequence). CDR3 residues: CASSPPGQVAAGELFF. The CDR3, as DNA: TGTGCCAGCAGCCCCCCAGGACAGGTTGCCGCCGGGGAGCTGTTTTTT.

CDR3 loop: CASSLDRGGDTDTQYF. Here the CDR3 DNA reads TGCGCCAGCAGCCTGGACAGGGGCGGAGACACAGATACGCAGTATTTT. J is TRBJ2-3 and V is TRBV5-1, with 9 bases matching TRBD1. Germline V CDR1 and CDR2: SGHRS, YFSETQ. The CDR3 has 16 amino acids. The ends lost 4 bases at V and 2 bases at J; junction bases unmatched: 8. Together with reference TRBV5-1 and TRBJ2-3, the CDR3 gives the full variable domain: KAGVTQTPRYLIKTRGQQVTLSCSPISGHRSVSWYQQTPGQGLQFLFEYFSETQRNKGNFPGRFSGRQFSNSRSEMNVSTLELGDSALYLCASSLDRGGDTDTQYFGPGTRLTVL.

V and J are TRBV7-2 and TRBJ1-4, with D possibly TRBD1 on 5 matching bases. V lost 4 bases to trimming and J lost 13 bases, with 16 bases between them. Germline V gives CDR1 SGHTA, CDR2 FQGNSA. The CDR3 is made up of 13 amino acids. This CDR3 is CASSSPGTPILFF. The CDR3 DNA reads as TGTGCCAGCAGCTCCCCCGGGACCCCCATACTGTTTTTT. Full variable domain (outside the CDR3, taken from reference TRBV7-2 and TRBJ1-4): GAGVSQSPSNKVTEKGKDVELRCDPISGHTALYWYRQSLGQGLEFLIYFQGNSAPDKSGLPSDRFSAERTGGSVSTLTIQRTQQEDSAVYLCASSSPGTPILFFGSGTQLSVL.

The CDR3 sequence: CASQTGAGAPYEQYF. CDR3 nucleotide sequence: TGTGCCAGTCAAACTGGGGCCGGGGCCCCCTACGAGCAGTACTTC. The V and J genes are TRBV19 and TRBJ2-7, with D tentatively TRBD1 or TRBD2 (5 bases each). This CDR3 has 15 residues. The germline V gene encodes CDR1 LNHDA and CDR2 SQIVND (reference sequence). V was pared by 8 bases and J by 2 bases, with 19 bases between.

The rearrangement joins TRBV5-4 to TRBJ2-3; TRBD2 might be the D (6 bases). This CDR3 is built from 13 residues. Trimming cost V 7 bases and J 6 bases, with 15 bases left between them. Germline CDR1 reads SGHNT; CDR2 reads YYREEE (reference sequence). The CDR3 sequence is CASRAPGADTQYF. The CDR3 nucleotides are TGTGCCAGCCGCGCTCCGGGAGCGGATACGCAGTATTTT.

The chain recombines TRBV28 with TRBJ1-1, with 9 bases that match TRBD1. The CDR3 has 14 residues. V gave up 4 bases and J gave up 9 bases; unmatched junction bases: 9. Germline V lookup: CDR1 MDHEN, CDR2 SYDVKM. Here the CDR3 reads CASSSSDRGLQAFF. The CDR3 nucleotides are TGTGCCAGCAGTTCCTCGGACAGGGGCCTCCAAGCTTTCTTT.

The CDR3 DNA is TGTGCCAGCAGCTTAGAAGGGGTCCTGCAAGCTTTCTTT. It encodes CASSLEGVLQAFF. The chain links TRBV7-9 to TRBJ1-1, with a weak D call TRBD1 (5 bases). Trimming pared 1 base from V and 9 bases from J, leaving 12 bases between. This CDR3 is 13 amino acids long. Germline lookup yields CDR1 SEHNR and CDR2 FQNEAQ (reference sequence). Variable domain in full (rest from reference TRBV7-9 and TRBJ1-1): DTGVSQNPRHKITKRGQNVTFRCDPISEHNRLYWYRQTLGQGPEFLTYFQNEAQLEKSRLLSDRFSAERPKGSFSTLEIQRTEQGDSAMYLCASSLEGVLQAFFGQGTRLTVV.

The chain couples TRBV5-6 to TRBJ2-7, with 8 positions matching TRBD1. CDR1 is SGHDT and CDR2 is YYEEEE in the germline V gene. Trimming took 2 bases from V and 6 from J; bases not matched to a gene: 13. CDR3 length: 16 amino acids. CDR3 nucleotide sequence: TGTGCCAGCAGCTTCCGGACGACAGGGGCCGGAGGCGAGCAGTACTTC. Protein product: CASSFRTTGAGGEQYF.

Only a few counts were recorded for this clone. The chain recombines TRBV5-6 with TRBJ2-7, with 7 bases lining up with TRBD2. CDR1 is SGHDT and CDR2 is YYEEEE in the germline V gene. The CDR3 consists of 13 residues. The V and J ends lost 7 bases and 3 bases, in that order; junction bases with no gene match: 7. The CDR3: CASARGTNYEQYF. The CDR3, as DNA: TGTGCCAGCGCCCGAGGGACTAACTACGAGCAGTACTTC.

CDR3 residues: CASSEAAGAVYEQYF. The CDR3 nucleotides are TGTGCCAGCAGTGAAGCGGCAGGGGCCGTCTACGAGCAGTACTTC. The chain carries TRBV6-1 and TRBJ2-7; D perhaps matches TRBD1 (6 bases). The CDR3 totals 15 residues. Looked up from germline, CDR1 is MNHNS and CDR2 is SASEGT. Trimming shortened V by 0 bases and J by 3 bases, and 12 bases separated the two germline ends.

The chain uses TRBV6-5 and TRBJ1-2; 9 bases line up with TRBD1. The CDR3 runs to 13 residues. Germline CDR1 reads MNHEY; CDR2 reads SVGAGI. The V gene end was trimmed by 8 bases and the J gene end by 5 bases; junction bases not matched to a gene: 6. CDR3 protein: CASGPGQGYGYTF. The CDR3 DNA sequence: TGTGCCAGCGGCCCGGGACAGGGTTATGGCTACACCTTC.

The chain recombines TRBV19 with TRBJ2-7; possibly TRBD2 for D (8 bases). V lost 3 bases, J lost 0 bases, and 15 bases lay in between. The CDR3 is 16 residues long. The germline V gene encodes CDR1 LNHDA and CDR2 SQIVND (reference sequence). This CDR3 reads CASSISGGGSSYEQYF. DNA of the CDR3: TGTGCCAGTAGTATTTCGGGAGGGGGCAGCTCCTACGAGCAGTACTTC.

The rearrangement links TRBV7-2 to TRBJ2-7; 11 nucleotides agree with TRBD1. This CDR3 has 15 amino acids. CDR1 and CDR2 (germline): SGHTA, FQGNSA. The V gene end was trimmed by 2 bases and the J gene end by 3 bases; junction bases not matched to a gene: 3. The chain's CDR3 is CASSLSGQGVYEQYF. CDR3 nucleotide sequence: TGTGCCAGCAGCTTATCGGGACAGGGGGTCTACGAGCAGTACTTC.

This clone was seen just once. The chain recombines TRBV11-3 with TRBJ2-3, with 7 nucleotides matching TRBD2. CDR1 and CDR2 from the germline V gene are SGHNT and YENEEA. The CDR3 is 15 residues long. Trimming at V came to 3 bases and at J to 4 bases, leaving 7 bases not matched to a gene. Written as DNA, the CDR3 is TGTGCCAGCAGCTTGAGGAGCGGGGCCCCAGATACGCAGTATTTT. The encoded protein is CASSLRSGAPDTQYF.

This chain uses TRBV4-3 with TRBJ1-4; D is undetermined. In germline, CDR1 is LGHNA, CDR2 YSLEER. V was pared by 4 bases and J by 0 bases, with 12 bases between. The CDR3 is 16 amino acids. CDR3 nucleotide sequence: TGCGCCAGCAGCCTCGTGGGATCTGCAACTAATGAAAAACTGTTTTTT. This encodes CASSLVGSATNEKLFF.

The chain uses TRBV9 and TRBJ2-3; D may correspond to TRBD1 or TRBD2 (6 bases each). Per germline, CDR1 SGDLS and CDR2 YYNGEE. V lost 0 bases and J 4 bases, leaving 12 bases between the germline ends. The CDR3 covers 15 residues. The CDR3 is CASSVAGAPADTQYF. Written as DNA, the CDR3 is TGTGCCAGCAGCGTAGCGGGGGCTCCCGCAGATACGCAGTATTTT.

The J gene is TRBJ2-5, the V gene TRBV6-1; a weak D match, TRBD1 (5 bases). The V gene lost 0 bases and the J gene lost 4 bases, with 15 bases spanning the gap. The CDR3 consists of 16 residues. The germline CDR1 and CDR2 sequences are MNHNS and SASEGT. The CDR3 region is CASSEALGTGTETQYF. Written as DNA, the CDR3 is TGTGCCAGCAGTGAAGCGCTTGGAACAGGTACAGAGACCCAGTACTTC.

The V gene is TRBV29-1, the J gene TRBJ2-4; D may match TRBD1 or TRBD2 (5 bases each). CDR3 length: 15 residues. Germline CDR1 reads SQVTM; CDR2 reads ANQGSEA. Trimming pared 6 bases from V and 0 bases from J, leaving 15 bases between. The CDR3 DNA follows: TGCAGCGTGGGGGAATCGGGTCTAGCCAAAAACATTCAGTACTTC. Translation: CSVGESGLAKNIQYF.